The rows below give T cell receptor beta chains drawn from one sample of a study of T cells in Graves' hyperthyroidism and ophthalmopathy. TCRdb called the multiplex PCR reads again in MiXCR, with one record for every CDR3 protein. The data hold about 350,000 distinct CDR3 sequences, with 15% to 20% observed a single time. The specimen sequenced was blood. These receptors all come from a woman aged 40-49 years with Graves' ophthalmopathy. CDR3s include the opening cysteine and the closing phenylalanine or tryptophan. D genes are given only for firm matches. Clone size, where shown, is once, few, many, or a class for clones that have expanded.

abundance | j_gene | v_gene | d_gene | CDR3nt | CDR3aa
many | TRBJ1-5 | TRBV19 | NA | TGTGCCAGTAGTACGGACATTTACCAGCCCCAGCATTTT | CASSTDIYQPQHF
many | TRBJ2-5 | TRBV20-1 | TRBD2 | TGCAGTGCTTTTAAGGGACTAGCGGGAGTTAGGGGAGAGACCCAGTACTTC | CSAFKGLAGVRGETQYF
many | TRBJ2-7 | TRBV12-3/TRBV12-4 | NA | TGTGCCAGCAGCCCGGGACTGAGCTACGAGCAGTACTTC | CASSPGLSYEQYF
many | TRBJ1-6 | TRBV20-1 | TRBD1 | TGCAGTGCTAGAGATTTTATACCGGGACAGGGGATCTATAATTCACCCCTCCACTTT | CSARDFIPGQGIYNSPLHF
many | TRBJ2-2 | TRBV7-3 | TRBD1 | TGTGCCAGCAGCTCCGGGACAGGAATTCCCGGGGAGCTGTTTTTT | CASSSGTGIPGELFF
NA | TRBJ2-7 | TRBV6-1 | TRBD2 | TGTGCCAGCAGTGAGCGGCTAGCGGGCTCACGCTCCTACGAGCAGTACTTC | CASSERLAGSRSYEQYF
NA | TRBJ1-5 | TRBV6-1 | TRBD1 | TGTGCCAGCAGTGAAATTTCGGGGGACAGGCAGCCCCAGCATTTT | CASSEISGDRQPQHF
many | TRBJ2-7 | TRBV6-2/TRBV6-3 | TRBD2 | TGTGCCAGCTCGCGGGGGAGTGCCTACGAGCAGTACTTC | CASSRGSAYEQYF
NA | TRBJ1-5 | TRBV12-3/TRBV12-4 | NA | TGTGCCAGCAGGCGGGCGGGGCGAAGCAATCAGCCCCAGCATTTT | CASRRAGRSNQPQHF
NA | TRBJ1-1 | TRBV11-2 | NA | TGTGCCAGCAACTCCTTGAACACTGAAGCTTCCTTT | CASNSLNTEASF
NA | TRBJ1-2 | TRBV6-1 | NA | TGTGCCAGCAACCCCCGACGGCTAACTAACTATGGCTACACCTTC | CASNPRRLTNYGYTF
many | TRBJ2-7 | TRBV20-1 | NA | TGCAGTGCTAGCGAATGGACAGACTACGAGCAGTACTTC | CSASEWTDYEQYF
many | TRBJ2-5 | TRBV5-1 | TRBD1 | TGCGCCAGCAGCCGAGGGGGCATAGGAGAGACCCAGTACTTC | CASSRGGIGETQYF
NA | TRBJ2-7 | TRBV6-1 | NA | TGTGCCAGCAGTGAGACAGGAGAAGGCTACGAGCAGTACTTC | CASSETGEGYEQYF
many | TRBJ2-7 | TRBV5-1 | TRBD1 | TGCGCCAGCAGCGCACCCATCGGACAGGTGAAATACGAGCAGTACTTC | CASSAPIGQVKYEQYF
few | TRBJ1-5 | TRBV11-2 | TRBD1 | TGTGCCAGCAGCGGGACAGGGTACCAGCCCCAGCATTTT | CASSGTGYQPQHF
many | TRBJ2-3 | TRBV6-1 | NA | TGTGCCAGCAGTCCTGCCCCTGCTGATACGCAGTATTTT | CASSPAPADTQYF
NA | TRBJ2-4 | TRBV30 | NA | TGTGCCTGGAGTACAACGGGAGCCCCTAAAAACATTCAGTACTTC | CAWSTTGAPKNIQYF
many | TRBJ1-1 | TRBV12-3/TRBV12-4 | NA | TGTGCCAGCAGTTTTTTTTGGACCCTTGGTTCGACCCCGCCGGGGGGGAACACTGAAGCTTTCTTT | CASSFFWTLGSTPPGGNTEAFF
many | TRBJ2-7 | TRBV2 | TRBD1 | TGTGCCAGCAGCCCTAGGGGGGGGACAGGGGTTTCCGAGCAGTACTTC | CASSPRGGTGVSEQYF
many | TRBJ2-5 | TRBV29-1 | NA | TGCAGCGTTGATGGAGGGGAAGAGACCCAGTACTTC | CSVDGGEETQYF
many | TRBJ1-2 | TRBV9 | NA | TGTGCCAGCAGCGTAGAAGGGCGCAAGTACCATGGCTACACCTTC | CASSVEGRKYHGYTF
once | TRBJ1-3 | TRBV19 | NA | TGTGCCAGTAGTATGGCAGGGGCCGCCGGAAACACCATATATTTT | CASSMAGAAGNTIYF
many | TRBJ2-7 | TRBV7-2 | NA | TGTGCCAGCAGCGCCAAGGGTAGGTGGTACGAGCAGTACTTC | CASSAKGRWYEQYF
many | TRBJ2-7 | TRBV20-1 | NA | TGCAGTGCCGAGACGGGGGGCCACGAGCAGTACTTC | CSAETGGHEQYF
many | TRBJ2-2 | TRBV13 | NA | TGTGCCAGCAGCGTGAAGGACCGATACACCGGGGAGCTGTTTTTT | CASSVKDRYTGELFF
many | TRBJ1-1 | TRBV7-9 | NA | TGTGCCAGCAGCTTAGGGCAGACGAACACTGAAGCTTTCTTT | CASSLGQTNTEAFF
many | TRBJ2-7 | TRBV27 | NA | TGTGCCAGCAGTCTCACTTGGGGGCAGTACTTC | CASSLTWGQYF
NA | TRBJ2-2 | TRBV30 | NA | TGTGCCTGGACAGGCGCGAACACCGGGGAGCTGTTTTTT | CAWTGANTGELFF
many | TRBJ1-1 | TRBV6-5 | NA | TGTGCCAGCAGTTACTCGACCGCTGAAGCTTTCTTT | CASSYSTAEAFF
few | TRBJ2-2 | TRBV4-2 | NA | TGTGCCAGCAGCCGAAATACCCGAGGCTCGAACACCGGGGAGCTGTTTTTT | CASSRNTRGSNTGELFF
NA | TRBJ2-7 | TRBV6-1 | TRBD2 | TGTGCCAGCACCCCCGGTGGACTAGCGGGAACCTACGAGCAGTACTTC | CASTPGGLAGTYEQYF
many | TRBJ1-5 | TRBV19 | TRBD1 | TGTGCCAGTAGCCGCAGGGACAGGTCTCCCCGGGGCAATCAGCCCCAGCATTTT | CASSRRDRSPRGNQPQHF
many | TRBJ1-5 | TRBV12-3/TRBV12-4 | NA | TGTGCCAGCAGTTCCCGGGAGGCGCAGCCCCAGCATTTT | CASSSREAQPQHF
many | TRBJ1-1 | TRBV2 | NA | TGTGCCAGCAACCGAGACTCTGAAGCTTTCTTT | CASNRDSEAFF
NA | TRBJ2-6 | TRBV27 | TRBD1 | TGTGCCAGCAGTATCCCGACAGGGGGCTCTGGGGCCAACGTCCTGACTTTC | CASSIPTGGSGANVLTF
NA | TRBJ1-2 | TRBV29-1 | NA | TGCAGCGTATTTACCAACCCTGGATACGGCTACACCTTC | CSVFTNPGYGYTF
many | TRBJ1-3 | TRBV4-3 | NA | TGCGCCAGCAGCCAAGACGTGAGGGCCTCTGGAAACACCATATATTTT | CASSQDVRASGNTIYF
NA | TRBJ2-2 | TRBV6-5 | NA | TGTGCCAGCAGTTACGCAGCAGGGGCCGGGGAGCTGTTTTTT | CASSYAAGAGELFF
many | TRBJ1-5 | TRBV5-6 | TRBD1 | TGTGCCAGCAGCATAGCTGGGACAGTATGGGTGAATCAGCCCCAGCATTTT | CASSIAGTVWVNQPQHF
NA | TRBJ1-2 | TRBV12-3/TRBV12-4 | NA | TGTGCCAGCGCCCGGGCAGAAAACTATGGCTACACCTTC | CASARAENYGYTF
many | TRBJ2-7 | TRBV12-3/TRBV12-4 | NA | TGTGCCAGCAGTTTAGCGGGAGACAGCACCTACGAGCAGTACTTC | CASSLAGDSTYEQYF
NA | TRBJ2-2 | TRBV12-3/TRBV12-4 | NA | TGTGCCAGCAAACAGGGTAGCGGGGAGCTGTTTTTT | CASKQGSGELFF
many | TRBJ2-3 | TRBV12-3/TRBV12-4 | NA | TGTGCCAGCAGTCCCGGTATAGGAACTGGCACAGATACGCAGTATTTT | CASSPGIGTGTDTQYF
NA | TRBJ2-5 | TRBV28 | TRBD2 | TGTGCCAGCAGTCTCCTCAGCGGGAGGTGGGAGACCCAGTACTTC | CASSLLSGRWETQYF
few | TRBJ1-1 | TRBV3-1 | NA | TGTGCCAGCAACCGAAGGGGGAGCGGGAACACTGAAGCTTTCTTT | CASNRRGSGNTEAFF
many | TRBJ1-2 | TRBV27 | TRBD1 | TGTGCCAGCAGTTTATCTCCCGACAGGGTCTATGGCTACACCTTC | CASSLSPDRVYGYTF
many | TRBJ1-1 | TRBV20-1 | NA | TGCAGTGCAAGAAGAACGAACACTGAAGCTTTCTTT | CSARRTNTEAFF
many | TRBJ1-1 | TRBV2 | NA | TGTGCCAGCAGTGAGCGGGTCCGGGCTGAAGCTTTCTTT | CASSERVRAEAFF
many | TRBJ1-1 | TRBV5-5 | TRBD1 | TGTGCCAGCAGCCAACGCAGGGGGATGGCTCAAGCTTTCTTT | CASSQRRGMAQAFF
many | TRBJ1-2 | TRBV6-5 | TRBD1 | TGTGCCAGCAGTTACTCAGGGACAGAGGTTGGCTACACCTTC | CASSYSGTEVGYTF
many | TRBJ2-5 | TRBV5-1 | TRBD2 | TGCGCCAGCAGCTTGGAGGCTAGCGGGAGGGAGACCCAGTACTTC | CASSLEASGRETQYF
many | TRBJ1-1 | TRBV10-3 | NA | TGTGCCATCAGCGGACAGTCGAACACTGAAGCTTTCTTT | CAISGQSNTEAFF